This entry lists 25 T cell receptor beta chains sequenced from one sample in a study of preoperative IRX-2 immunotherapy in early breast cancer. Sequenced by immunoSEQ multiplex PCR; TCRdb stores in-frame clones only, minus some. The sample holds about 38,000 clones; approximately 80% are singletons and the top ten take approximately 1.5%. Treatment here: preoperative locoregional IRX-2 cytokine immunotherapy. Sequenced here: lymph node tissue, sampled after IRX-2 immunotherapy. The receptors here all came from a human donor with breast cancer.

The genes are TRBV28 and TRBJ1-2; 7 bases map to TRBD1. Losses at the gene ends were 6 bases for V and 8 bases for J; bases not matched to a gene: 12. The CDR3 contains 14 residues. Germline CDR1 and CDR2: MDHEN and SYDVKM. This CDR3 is CASRLNRGTRGYTF. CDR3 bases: TGTGCCAGCAGACTTAACAGGGGCACCAGGGGCTACACCTTC.

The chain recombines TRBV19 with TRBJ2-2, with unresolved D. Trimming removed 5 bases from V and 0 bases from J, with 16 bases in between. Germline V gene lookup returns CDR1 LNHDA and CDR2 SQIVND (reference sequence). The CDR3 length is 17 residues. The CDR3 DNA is TGTGCCAGTAGTCCCCAAAAACTGGTCGCGAACACCGGGGAGCTGTTTTTT. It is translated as CASSPQKLVANTGELFF.

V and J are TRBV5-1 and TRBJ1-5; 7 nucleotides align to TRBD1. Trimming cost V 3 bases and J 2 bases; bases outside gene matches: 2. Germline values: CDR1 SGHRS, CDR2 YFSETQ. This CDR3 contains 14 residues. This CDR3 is CASSSGQGNQPQHF. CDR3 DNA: TGCGCCAGCAGCTCTGGACAGGGCAATCAGCCCCAGCATTTT.

The CDR3, as DNA: TGTGCCAGCAGCTCCGGGGGGACCACTGAAGCTTTCTTT. Amino acids: CASSSGGTTEAFF. The chain recombines TRBV7-1 with TRBJ1-1; D possibly corresponds to TRBD1 (5 bases). TRBV7-1 is an ORF, with its function uncertain. The CDR3 contains 13 residues. V was shortened by 3 bases and J by 4 bases, with 9 bases between the two germline ends.

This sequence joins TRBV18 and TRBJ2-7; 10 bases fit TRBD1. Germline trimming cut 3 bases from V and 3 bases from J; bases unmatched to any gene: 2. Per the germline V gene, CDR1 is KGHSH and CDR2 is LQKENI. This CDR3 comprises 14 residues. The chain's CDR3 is CASSPRDRGYEQYF. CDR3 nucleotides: TGTGCCAGCTCACCGAGGGACAGGGGCTACGAGCAGTACTTC.

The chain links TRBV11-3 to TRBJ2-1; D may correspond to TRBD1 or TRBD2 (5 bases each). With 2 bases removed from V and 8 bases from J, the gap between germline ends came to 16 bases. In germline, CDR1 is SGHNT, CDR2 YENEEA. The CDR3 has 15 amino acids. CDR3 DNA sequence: TGTGCCAGCAGCTTAATGAGGGACCCCCAAGATGAGCAGTTCTTC. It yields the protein CASSLMRDPQDEQFF.

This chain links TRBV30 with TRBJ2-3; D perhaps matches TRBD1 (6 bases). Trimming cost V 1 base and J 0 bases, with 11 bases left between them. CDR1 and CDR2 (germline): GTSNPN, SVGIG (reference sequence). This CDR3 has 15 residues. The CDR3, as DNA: TGTGCCTGGAGTGCGACAGGCGCTAGCACAGATACGCAGTATTTT. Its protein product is CAWSATGASTDTQYF.

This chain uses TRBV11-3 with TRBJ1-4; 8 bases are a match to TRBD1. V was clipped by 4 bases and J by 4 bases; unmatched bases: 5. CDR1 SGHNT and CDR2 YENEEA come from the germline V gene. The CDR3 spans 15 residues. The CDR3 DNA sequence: TGTGCCAGCAGCTCATTGGGACAGGTTAATGAAAAACTGTTTTTT. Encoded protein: CASSSLGQVNEKLFF. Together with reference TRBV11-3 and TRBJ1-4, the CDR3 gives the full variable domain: EAGVVQSPRYKIIEKKQPVAFWCNPISGHNTLYWYLQNLGQGPELLIRYENEEAVDDSQLPKDRFSAERLKGVDSTLKIQPAELGDSAVYLCASSSLGQVNEKLFFGSGTQLSVL.

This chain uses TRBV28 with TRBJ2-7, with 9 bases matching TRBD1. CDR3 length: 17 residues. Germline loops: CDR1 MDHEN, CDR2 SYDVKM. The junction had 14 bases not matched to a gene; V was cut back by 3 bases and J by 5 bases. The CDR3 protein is CASSLDTGDRARNEQYF. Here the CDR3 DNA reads TGTGCCAGCAGTTTGGATACCGGGGACAGGGCCCGAAACGAGCAGTACTTC.

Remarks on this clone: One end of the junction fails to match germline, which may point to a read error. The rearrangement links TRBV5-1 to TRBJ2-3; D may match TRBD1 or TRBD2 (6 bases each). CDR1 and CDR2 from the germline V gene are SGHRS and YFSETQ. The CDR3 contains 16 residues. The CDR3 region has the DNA TGCGCCAACAGCCAGGGGAGGACTCTGCGAGTAGGTACGCAGTATTTT. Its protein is CANSQGRTLRVGTQYF.

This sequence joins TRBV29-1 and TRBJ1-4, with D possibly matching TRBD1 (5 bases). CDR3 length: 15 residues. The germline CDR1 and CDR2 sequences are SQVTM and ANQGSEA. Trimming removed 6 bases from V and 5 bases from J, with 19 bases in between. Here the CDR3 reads CSVGGQGSRNEKLFF. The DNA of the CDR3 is TGCAGCGTGGGAGGCCAGGGCTCGCGAAATGAAAAACTGTTTTTT.

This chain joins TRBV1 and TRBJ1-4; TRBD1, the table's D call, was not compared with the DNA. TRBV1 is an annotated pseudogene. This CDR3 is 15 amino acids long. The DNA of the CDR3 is TGCGCCAGCAGCTTAACAGGGGTTCCTAATGAAAAACTGTTTTTT. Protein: CASSLTGVPNEKLFF.

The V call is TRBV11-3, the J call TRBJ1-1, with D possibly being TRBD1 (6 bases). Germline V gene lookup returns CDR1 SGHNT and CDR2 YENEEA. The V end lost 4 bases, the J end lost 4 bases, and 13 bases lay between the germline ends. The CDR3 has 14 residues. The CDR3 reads CASSSNREGTEAFF. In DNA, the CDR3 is TGTGCCAGCAGCTCAAACAGGGAGGGCACTGAAGCTTTCTTT.

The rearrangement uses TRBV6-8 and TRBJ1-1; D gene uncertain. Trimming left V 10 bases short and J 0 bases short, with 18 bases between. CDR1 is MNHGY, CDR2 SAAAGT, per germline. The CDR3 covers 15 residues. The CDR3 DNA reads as TGTGCCACACGACATTTTGCGGCCATGAACACTGAAGCTTTCTTT. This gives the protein CATRHFAAMNTEAFF.

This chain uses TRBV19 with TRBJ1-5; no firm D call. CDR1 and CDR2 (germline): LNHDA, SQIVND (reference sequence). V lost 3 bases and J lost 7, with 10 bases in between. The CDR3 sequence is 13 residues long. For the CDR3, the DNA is TGTGCCAGTAGTATCCAGGACCCCCAGCCCCAGCATTTT. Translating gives CASSIQDPQPQHF.

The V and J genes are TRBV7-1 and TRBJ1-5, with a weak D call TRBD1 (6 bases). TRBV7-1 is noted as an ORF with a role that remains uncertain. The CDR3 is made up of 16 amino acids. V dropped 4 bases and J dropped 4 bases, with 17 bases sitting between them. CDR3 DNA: TGTGCCAGCAGCTTAGCGACAGGACAGTCAAATCAGCCCCAGCATTTT. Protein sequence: CASSLATGQSNQPQHF.

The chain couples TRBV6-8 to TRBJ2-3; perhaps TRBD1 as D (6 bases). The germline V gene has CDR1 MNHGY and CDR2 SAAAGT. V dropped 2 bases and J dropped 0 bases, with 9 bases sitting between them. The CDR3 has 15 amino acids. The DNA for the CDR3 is TGTGCCAGCAGTTACAAACAGGGTAGCACAGATACGCAGTATTTT. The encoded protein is CASSYKQGSTDTQYF.

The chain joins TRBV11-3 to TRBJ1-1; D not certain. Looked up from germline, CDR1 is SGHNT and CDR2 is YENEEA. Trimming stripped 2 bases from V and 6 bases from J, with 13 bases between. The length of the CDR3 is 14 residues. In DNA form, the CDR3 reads TGTGCCAGCAGCTTAATTGTTCAGGCCCCTGAAGCTTTCTTT. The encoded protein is CASSLIVQAPEAFF.

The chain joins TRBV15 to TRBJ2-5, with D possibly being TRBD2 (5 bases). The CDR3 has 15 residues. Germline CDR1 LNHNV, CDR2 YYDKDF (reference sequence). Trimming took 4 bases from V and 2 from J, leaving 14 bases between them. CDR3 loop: CATSKARVQQETQYF. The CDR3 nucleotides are TGTGCCACCAGCAAGGCGAGGGTCCAACAAGAGACCCAGTACTTC.

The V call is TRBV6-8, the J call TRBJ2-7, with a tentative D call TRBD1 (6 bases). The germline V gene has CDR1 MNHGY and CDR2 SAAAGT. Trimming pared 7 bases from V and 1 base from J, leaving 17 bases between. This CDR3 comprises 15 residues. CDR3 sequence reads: CASKLQGSNSYEQYF. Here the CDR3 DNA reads TGTGCCAGCAAATTACAGGGTAGTAATTCCTACGAGCAGTACTTC.

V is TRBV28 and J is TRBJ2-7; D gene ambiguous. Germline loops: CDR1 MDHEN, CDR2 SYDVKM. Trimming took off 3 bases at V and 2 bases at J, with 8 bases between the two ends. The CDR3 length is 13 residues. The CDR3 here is CASSLTGTYEQYF. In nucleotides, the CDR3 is TGTGCCAGCAGTTTGACCGGTACCTACGAGCAGTACTTC.

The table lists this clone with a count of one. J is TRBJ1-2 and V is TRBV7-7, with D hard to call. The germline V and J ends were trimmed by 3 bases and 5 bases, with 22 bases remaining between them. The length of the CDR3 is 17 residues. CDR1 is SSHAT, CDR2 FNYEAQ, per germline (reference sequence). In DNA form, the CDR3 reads TGTGCCAGCAGCTTGTCGTTTAGTCGGGGAGCTGTATATGGCTACACCTTC. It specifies CASSLSFSRGAVYGYTF. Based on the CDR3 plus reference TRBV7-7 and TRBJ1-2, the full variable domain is GAGVSQSPRYKVTKRGQDVTLRCDPISSHATLYWYQQALGQGPEFLTYFNYEAQPDKSGLPSDRFSAERPEGSISTLTIQRTEQRDSAMYRCASSLSFSRGAVYGYTFGSGTRLTVV.

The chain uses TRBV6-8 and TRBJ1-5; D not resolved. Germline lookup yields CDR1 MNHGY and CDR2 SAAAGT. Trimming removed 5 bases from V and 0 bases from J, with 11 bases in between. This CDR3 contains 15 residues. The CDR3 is CASSQATNSNQPQHF. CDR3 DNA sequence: TGTGCCAGCAGTCAGGCCACGAATAGCAATCAGCCCCAGCATTTT.

CDR3 in amino acids: CASSLVGSDQYGYTF. The CDR3 bases are TGTGCCAGCAGCTTAGTTGGCAGCGACCAGTATGGCTACACCTTC. The chain is built from TRBV7-7 and TRBJ1-2; D not certain. CDR1 is SSHAT, CDR2 FNYEAQ, per germline (reference sequence). Deletions cut 1 base from V and 5 bases from J, with 14 bases between. The CDR3 spans 15 residues. Variable domain in full (rest from reference TRBV7-7 and TRBJ1-2): GAGVSQSPRYKVTKRGQDVTLRCDPISSHATLYWYQQALGQGPEFLTYFNYEAQPDKSGLPSDRFSAERPEGSISTLTIQRTEQRDSAMYRCASSLVGSDQYGYTFGSGTRLTVV.

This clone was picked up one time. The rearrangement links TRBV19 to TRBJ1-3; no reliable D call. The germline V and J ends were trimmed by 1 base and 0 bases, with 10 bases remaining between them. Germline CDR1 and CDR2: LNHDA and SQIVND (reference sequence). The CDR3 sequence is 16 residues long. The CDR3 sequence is CASSIVDRSSGNTIYF. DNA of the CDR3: TGTGCCAGTAGTATAGTCGACCGAAGCTCTGGAAACACCATATATTTT.